One and the same sample provided the 23 T cell receptor beta chains below, sequenced in a study of T cells after yellow fever vaccination. TCRdb re-analysed the 5' RACE reads in MiXCR, keeping a single row per CDR3 protein. The data show 150,000 to 200,000 distinct CDR3 sequences, about 11% seen once. Sequences were derived from CD8+ T cells sorted from PBMCs, sampled 15 days after the yellow fever booster vaccination. These receptors came from a man aged 18-30 years who received the YFV17D yellow fever vaccine.

The genes are TRBV4-3 and TRBJ1-5; D gene uncertain. Germline lookup yields CDR1 LGHNA and CDR2 YSLEER. V gave up 0 bases and J gave up 1 base, with 19 bases separating them. This CDR3 comprises 19 residues. CDR3 sequence reads: CASSQELGAHGGSNQPQHF. The CDR3 DNA follows: TGCGCCAGCAGCCAAGAGTTGGGAGCACATGGTGGAAGCAATCAGCCCCAGCATTTT.

The rearrangement links TRBV7-8 to TRBJ2-4; possibly TRBD2 for D (6 bases). The germline gives CDR1 SGHVS, CDR2 FQNEAQ. The ends were cut back, 2 bases at V and 4 bases at J, with 9 bases in the middle. This CDR3 contains 14 residues. This CDR3 reads CASSLSGGKNIQYF. The CDR3 DNA reads as TGTGCCAGCAGCTTAAGTGGGGGGAAAAACATTCAGTACTTC. The full variable domain, its missing parts supplied by reference TRBV7-8 and TRBJ2-4, is GAGVSQSPRYKVAKRGQDVALRCDPISGHVSLFWYQQALGQGPEFLTYFQNEAQLDKSGLPSDRFFAERPEGSVSTLKIQRTQQEDSAVYLCASSLSGGKNIQYFGAGTRLSVL.

The CDR3 sequence is CASSPRASLGITEAFF. CDR3 nucleotide sequence: TGTGCCAGCAGCCCCCGGGCCTCCTTGGGCATCACTGAAGCTTTCTTT. The chain recombines TRBV7-2 with TRBJ1-1; D ambiguous. This CDR3 spans 16 amino acids. Deletions cut 5 bases from V and 4 bases from J, with 20 bases between. CDR1 is SGHTA and CDR2 is FQGNSA in the germline V gene.

The sample holds a few counts of this clonotype. This chain joins TRBV7-9 and TRBJ2-6; no firm D call. V was shortened by 2 bases and J by 0 bases, with 11 bases between the two germline ends. This CDR3 contains 17 residues. The V gene's germline CDR1 is SEHNR and CDR2 FQNEAQ (reference sequence). The CDR3 here is CASSLQNFSSGANVLTF. In DNA form, the CDR3 reads TGTGCCAGCAGCTTACAGAACTTTAGCTCTGGGGCCAACGTCCTGACTTTC. Looking up the rest from reference TRBV7-9 and TRBJ2-6 gives the full variable domain: DTGVSQNPRHKITKRGQNVTFRCDPISEHNRLYWYRQTLGQGPEFLTYFQNEAQLEKSRLLSDRFSAERPKGSFSTLEIQRTEQGDSAMYLCASSLQNFSSGANVLTFGAGSRLTVL.

The chain uses TRBV27 and TRBJ2-3; TRBD2 matches at 12 bases. CDR1 is MNHEY, CDR2 SMNVEV, per germline (reference sequence). Trimming at V came to 5 bases and at J to 5 bases, leaving 8 bases not matched to a gene. The CDR3 spans 16 residues. In DNA form, the CDR3 reads TGTGCCAGCAGTATTGGACTAGCGGGGCCCTTAGATACGCAGTATTTT. Residues: CASSIGLAGPLDTQYF.

This rearrangement joins TRBV5-1 to TRBJ2-1; D possibly corresponds to TRBD2 (5 bases). Germline CDR1 and CDR2: SGHRS and YFSETQ. Trimming took off 4 bases at V and 0 bases at J, with 11 bases between the two ends. This CDR3 is 15 amino acids long. The CDR3 region is CASSSGPGSYNEQFF. The CDR3 coding sequence is TGCGCCAGCAGCAGCGGACCTGGCTCCTACAATGAGCAGTTCTTC.

In its sample, this clonotype was seen many times. The chain is built from TRBV11-2 and TRBJ2-5; 10 bases map to TRBD2. The CDR3 spans 15 residues. The V gene end was trimmed by 4 bases and the J gene end by 4 bases; junction bases not matched to a gene: 6. Germline lookup yields CDR1 SGHAT and CDR2 FQNNGV. CDR3 coding DNA: TGTGCCAGCAGCTCCTGGGCTAGCGGGGGAGAGACCCAGTACTTC. Protein sequence: CASSSWASGGETQYF.

This clonotype was recorded a few times. V gene TRBV12-3 or TRBV12-4 combines with J gene TRBJ2-1; TRBD2 is a possible D gene (5 bases). This CDR3 contains 17 residues. The V and J ends lost 7 bases and 7 bases respectively, with 26 bases between them. This CDR3 reads CASIPPGRGVGWNEQFF. CDR3 DNA: TGTGCCAGCATCCCACCCGGTCGGGGAGTCGGTTGGAATGAGCAGTTCTTC.

This clonotype occurred many times. The chain couples TRBV28 to TRBJ1-5, with D possibly TRBD1 on 6 matching bases. Trimming took off 2 bases at V and 3 bases at J, with 14 bases between the two ends. The V gene's germline CDR1 is MDHEN and CDR2 SYDVKM. The CDR3 length is 16 residues. CDR3 sequence: CASSLVSGAFNQPQHF. The DNA of the CDR3 is TGTGCCAGCAGTTTAGTATCGGGGGCGTTCAATCAGCCCCAGCATTTT.

The chain is built from TRBV5-5 and TRBJ2-3; 7 bases line up with TRBD1. CDR1 and CDR2 (germline): SGHKS, YYEKEE (reference sequence). V lost 2 bases to trimming and J lost 4 bases; unmatched junction nucleotides: 4. The CDR3 is 14 amino acids. Here the CDR3 DNA reads TGTGCCAGCAGCTTCGGGACAGTAGCAGATACGCAGTATTTT. Residues: CASSFGTVADTQYF.

The genes are TRBV14 and TRBJ1-3; D gene unclear. The CDR3 has 14 amino acids. Trimming took 4 bases from V and 4 from J, leaving 11 bases between them. Germline CDR1 SGHDN, CDR2 FVKESK. CDR3 sequence reads: CASSPAHLGNTIYF. The CDR3 DNA reads TGTGCCAGCAGCCCAGCCCACCTAGGAAACACCATATATTTT.

The DNA for the CDR3 is TGTGCCAGCAGTTTAGTGCCCTACTCCGAGCAGTACTTC. Translation: CASSLVPYSEQYF. J is TRBJ2-7 and V is TRBV27; D unresolved. With 2 bases removed from V and 6 bases from J, the gap between germline ends came to 11 bases. The CDR3 runs to 13 residues. Germline V CDR1 and CDR2: MNHEY, SMNVEV (reference sequence).

This sequence joins TRBV5-5 and TRBJ2-5; 10 nucleotides align to TRBD2. CDR1 and CDR2 (germline): SGHKS, YYEKEE (reference sequence). This CDR3 spans 19 amino acids. V was pared by 0 bases and J by 5 bases, with 16 bases of the junction left unmatched. The CDR3: CASSLARRLAGGIGETQYF. CDR3 DNA: TGTGCCAGCAGCTTGGCCAGGCGTTTAGCGGGGGGAATAGGGGAGACCCAGTACTTC.

There are many counts of this clonotype. This chain joins TRBV10-2 and TRBJ2-7, with D hard to call. Germline V gene lookup returns CDR1 WSHSY and CDR2 SAAADI. The CDR3 has 15 residues. V was pared by 7 bases and J by 0 bases, with 16 bases between. CDR3 bases: TGCGCCAGCAACGGGTTCGGCTTCTCCTCCTACGAGCAGTACTTC. Translated: CASNGFGFSSYEQYF.

This clonotype was detected only a few times. The rearrangement joins TRBV19 to TRBJ1-1; the D gene is possibly TRBD1 (5 bases). Looked up from germline, CDR1 is LNHDA and CDR2 is SQIVND (reference sequence). Trimming took 3 bases from V and 1 from J, leaving 15 bases between them. CDR3 length: 16 residues. The DNA of the CDR3 is TGTGCCAGTAGTATTTTGTATGGGACCAGGAACACTGAAGCTTTCTTT. Amino acid sequence: CASSILYGTRNTEAFF.

CDR3 nucleotide sequence: TGTGCCATCAGTGAAGTGGGCAATCAGCCCCAGCATTTT. Amino acids: CAISEVGNQPQHF. The chain recombines TRBV10-3 with TRBJ1-5; D is uncertain. The CDR3 sequence is 13 residues long. Per germline, CDR1 ENHRY and CDR2 SYGVKD. Trimming left V 3 bases short and J 2 bases short, with 5 bases between.

This clonotype has more than one count but fewer than ten. The chain joins TRBV7-2 to TRBJ1-5; D is perhaps TRBD1 (5 bases). V was trimmed by 5 bases and J by 6 bases, leaving 11 bases between them. The CDR3 spans 13 residues. The germline V gene has CDR1 SGHTA and CDR2 FQGNSA. The CDR3 loop is CASSGDRSQPQHF. CDR3 DNA: TGTGCCAGCAGCGGCGACAGATCTCAGCCCCAGCATTTT.

The rearrangement links TRBV15 to TRBJ1-5; tentative D call: TRBD1 (6 bases). The CDR3 has 15 residues. Germline V gene data show CDR1 as LNHNV and CDR2 as YYDKDF (reference sequence). Trimming pared 0 bases from V and 4 bases from J, leaving 10 bases between. CDR3 DNA: TGTGCCACCAGCAGAGATTTGGGGGCGAATCAGCCCCAGCATTTT. Protein product: CATSRDLGANQPQHF.

This clonotype was seen at least ten times. The chain combines TRBV15 with TRBJ2-5, with D perhaps given as TRBD1 or TRBD2 (6 bases each). This CDR3 spans 12 amino acids. Trimming stripped 8 bases from V and 7 bases from J, with 14 bases between. Looked up from germline, CDR1 is LNHNV and CDR2 is YYDKDF (reference sequence). CDR3 loop: CATGLGGGTQYF. CDR3 nucleotides: TGTGCCACCGGTCTCGGAGGGGGGACCCAGTACTTC.

The chain recombines TRBV4-3 with TRBJ2-7; 8 bases agree with TRBD1. This CDR3 contains 14 residues. CDR1 is LGHNA, CDR2 YSLEER, per germline. With V trimmed by 1 base and J by 5 bases, 4 bases remained unmatched. The CDR3 loop is CASSQGQGPNEQYF. The CDR3 nucleotides read TGCGCCAGCAGCCAAGGACAGGGGCCAAACGAGCAGTACTTC.

This clonotype occurred a few times. The rearrangement joins TRBV27 to TRBJ2-1; 9 nucleotides agree with TRBD1. V was pared by 7 bases and J by 6 bases, with 10 bases of the junction left unmatched. The CDR3 has 15 amino acids. The germline gives CDR1 MNHEY, CDR2 SMNVEV (reference sequence). The CDR3 region has the DNA TGTGCCAGCAAAACCTTGGACAGGGGTGGCAATGAGCAGTTCTTC. It yields the protein CASKTLDRGGNEQFF.

The rearrangement uses TRBV10-3 and TRBJ2-3; the match to TRBD1 covers 8 bases. The germline CDR1 and CDR2 sequences are ENHRY and SYGVKD. V gave up 4 bases and J gave up 5 bases; unmatched junction bases: 5. The CDR3 has 14 amino acids. CDR3 in amino acids: CAISGQGAEDTQYF. The DNA of the CDR3 is TGTGCCATCAGTGGTCAGGGGGCTGAAGATACGCAGTATTTT.

This clonotype was detected only a few times. The chain uses TRBV30 and TRBJ2-1; weak D call: TRBD2 (6 bases). The CDR3 is made up of 14 amino acids. Germline CDR1 reads GTSNPN; CDR2 reads SVGIG (reference sequence). The ends were cut back, 3 bases at V and 3 bases at J, with 12 bases in the middle. This CDR3 is CAWSGGSNYNEQFF. CDR3 nucleotide sequence: TGTGCCTGGAGCGGGGGAAGTAACTACAATGAGCAGTTCTTC.